This T cell receptor (beta chain) was documented in a study of T-cell memory formation after mild COVID-19. At the level of the study: The study found TCR clusters largely donor specific. Points from the study as a whole: The finding that pre-infection memory included some responding clones suggested that cross-reactive memory joined.

Using constant-segment primers, 5'RACE produced TCR alpha and TCR beta cDNA libraries carrying sample barcodes and UMIs. TCRdb used MiXCR to reprocess the 5' RACE reads, holding one entry per CDR3 protein. The table includes some 88,000 distinct CDR3 sequences, roughly 23% detected once. The CDR3 length is 14 residues. V shed 6 bases, J shed 4 bases, and the junction held 4 bases outside the gene matches. Germline CDR1 SNHLY, CDR2 FYNNEI. Details on this clonotype: The antigen remains unidentified.

Sequencing was performed on PBMCs or a T cell subset sorted from them (not recorded which). V gene TRBV2 combines with J gene TRBJ2-3, with 10 positions matching TRBD1. The receptor's source is a man between 18 and 35 years old who had mild COVID-19 (a few samples of this study predate the infection). Cell type and time point are not known. The CDR3 spells CASSGQGEADTQYF. The CDR3 DNA reads as TGTGCCAGCAGCGGACAGGGGGAGGCAGATACGCAGTATTTT.